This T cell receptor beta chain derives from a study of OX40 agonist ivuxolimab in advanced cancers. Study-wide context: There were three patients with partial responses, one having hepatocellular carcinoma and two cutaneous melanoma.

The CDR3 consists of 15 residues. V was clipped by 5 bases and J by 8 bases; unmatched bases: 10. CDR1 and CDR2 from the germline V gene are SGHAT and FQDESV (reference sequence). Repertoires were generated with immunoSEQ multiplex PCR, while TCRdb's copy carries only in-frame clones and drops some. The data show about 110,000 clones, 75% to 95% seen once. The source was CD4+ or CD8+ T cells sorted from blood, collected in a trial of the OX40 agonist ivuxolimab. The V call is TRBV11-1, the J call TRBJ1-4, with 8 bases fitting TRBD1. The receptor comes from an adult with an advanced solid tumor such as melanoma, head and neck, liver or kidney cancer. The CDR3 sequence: CASSIWTGREEKLFF. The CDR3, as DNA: TGTGCCAGCAGCATTTGGACAGGGCGGGAGGAAAAACTGTTTTTT.